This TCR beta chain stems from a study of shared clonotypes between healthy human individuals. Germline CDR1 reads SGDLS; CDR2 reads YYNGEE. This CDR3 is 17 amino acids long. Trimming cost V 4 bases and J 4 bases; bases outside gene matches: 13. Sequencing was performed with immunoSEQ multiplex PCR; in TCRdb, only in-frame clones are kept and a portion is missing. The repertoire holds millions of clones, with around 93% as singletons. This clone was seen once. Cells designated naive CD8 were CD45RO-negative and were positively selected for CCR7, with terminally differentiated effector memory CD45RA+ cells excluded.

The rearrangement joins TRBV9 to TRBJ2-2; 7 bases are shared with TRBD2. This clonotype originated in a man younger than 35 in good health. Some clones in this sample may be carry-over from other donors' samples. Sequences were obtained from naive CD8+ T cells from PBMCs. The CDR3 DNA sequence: TGTGCCAGCAGCCCCCGTCCAGCGGGAATAGGCACCGGGGAGCTGTTTTTT. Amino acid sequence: CASSPRPAGIGTGELFF.